This is a list of T cell receptor beta chains from one sample in a study of cytotoxic CD8 clonotypes in ibrutinib-treated CLL. Sequencing used immunoSEQ multiplex PCR; TCRdb keeps in-frame clones, though not all of them. Among hundreds of thousands of clones, approximately 67% were seen once, and the ten largest hold under 8%. The sequences come from PBMCs, collected after 36 months of ibrutinib treatment. The receptor source for this set is a human donor with chronic lymphocytic leukemia. Each CDR3 is given with its conserved first and last residue. The order of the fields is D gene, V gene, J gene, clone size, CDR3 DNA, CDR3 protein. A D gene is named only where the DNA matches it firmly. Clone sizes are given selectively: once, few, many, or a class where the clone is expanded.

TRBD2,TRBV2,TRBJ2-1,.,TGTGCCAGCAGTAAAGGACTAGCCTACAATGAGCAGTTCTTC,CASSKGLAYNEQFF
.,TRBV28,TRBJ2-3,.,TGTGCCAGCAGCGCTGCTACGGGTAAGCAGTATTTT,CASSAATGKQYF
TRBD2,TRBV27,TRBJ2-1,.,TGTGCCAGCAGTTTTTTGGGACTAGCTTCTAATGAGCAGTTCTTC,CASSFLGLASNEQFF
.,TRBV5-4,TRBJ1-2,once,TGTGCCAGCAGCTTGGGACTTCCATATAACTATGGCTACACCTTC,CASSLGLPYNYGYTF
TRBD1,TRBV13,TRBJ1-2,few,TGTGCCAGCAGCTCCGCGACAGGGCATCCCTATGGCTACACCTTC,CASSSATGHPYGYTF
.,TRBV4-2,TRBJ1-2,few,TGTGCCAGCAGCCAATCAGCAGGGTACTATGGCTACACCTTC,CASSQSAGYYGYTF
TRBD2,TRBV7-2,TRBJ2-2,.,TGTGCCAGCAGCCCGAGACTAGCGGGAGTTATACCCGGGGAGCTGTTTTTT,CASSPRLAGVIPGELFF
TRBD2,TRBV25-1,TRBJ2-1,.,TGTGCCAGCAGAGTTAGCGGGTGGGTGAATGAGCAGTTCTTC,CASRVSGWVNEQFF
TRBD1,TRBV5-1,TRBJ2-7,.,TGCGCCAGCAGCTCCGCTGTGGGGGACAGGGTCGAGCAGTACTTC,CASSSAVGDRVEQYF
.,TRBV4-1,TRBJ1-3,.,TGCGCCAGCAGCCAAGATCGATGGGGGGGTTTTCGCTCTGGAAACACCATATATTTT,CASSQDRWGGFRSGNTIYF
.,TRBV5-8,TRBJ1-2,few,TGTGCCAGCAGCTTGCCGGGCAGGGGTTCTGGCTACACCTTC,CASSLPGRGSGYTF
.,TRBV4-1,TRBJ2-1,.,TGCGCCAGCAGCCAAGATAGGGGGTTGAGGGGTGAGCAGTTCTTC,CASSQDRGLRGEQFF
TRBD1,TRBV29-1,TRBJ2-5,.,TGCAGCGTTGGAGTAAACAGGGGGTTGCTAAGGACCCAGTACTTC,CSVGVNRGLLRTQYF
TRBD2,TRBV7-3,TRBJ2-7,.,TGTGCCAGCAGCTTATTGGGCGGGACTAGGGGCGAGCAGTACTTC,CASSLLGGTRGEQYF
.,TRBV9,TRBJ2-7,.,TGTGCCAGCAGCGTAGGTCTCGACTTGCTGGGGAACGAGCAGTACTTC,CASSVGLDLLGNEQYF
.,TRBV4-1,TRBJ2-1,few,TGCGCCAGCAGCCAAGCGGTCGGAGGCTCCTACAATGAGCAGTTCTTC,CASSQAVGGSYNEQFF
.,TRBV6-4,TRBJ1-1,.,TGTGCCAGCAGTGACAGATACAACACTGAAGCTTTCTTT,CASSDRYNTEAFF
TRBD2,TRBV9,TRBJ2-3,.,TGTGCCAGCAATGCGGGTGGGAGGGCGACAGATACGCAGTATTTT,CASNAGGRATDTQYF
TRBD2,TRBV6-5,TRBJ2-7,few,TGTGCCACCTCCTGGGGGGGTAACTACGAGCAGTACTTC,CATSWGGNYEQYF
.,TRBV7-9,TRBJ2-5,.,TGTGCCAGCAGCTTTTTTGTGGAGACCCAGTACTTC,CASSFFVETQYF
TRBD1,TRBV29-1,TRBJ2-7,few,TGCAGCGGGGGACAGGGGGCCCACGAGCAGTACTTC,CSGGQGAHEQYF
TRBD1,TRBV9,TRBJ1-3,.,TGTGCCAGCAGCACAGGACAGGGGAGAAACACCATATATTTT,CASSTGQGRNTIYF
TRBD1,TRBV2,TRBJ2-7,few,TGTGCCAGCGTGACCGGGACAGGGATTTACGAGCAGTACTTC,CASVTGTGIYEQYF
.,TRBV27,TRBJ1-4,.,TGTGCCAGCAGTCTACTAGTAGAGGGGGAAAAACTGTTTTTT,CASSLLVEGEKLFF
TRBD2,TRBV11-2,TRBJ2-1,once,TGTGCCAGCAGCTTAGATTACCCTAGACTAGCGGACTCTTACAATGAGCAGTTCTTC,CASSLDYPRLADSYNEQFF
.,TRBV29-1,TRBJ2-1,.,TGCAGCGTTGAGTACGCCGAACTTTACAATGAGCAGTTCTTC,CSVEYAELYNEQFF
.,TRBV4-3,TRBJ2-1,.,TGCGCCAGCAGCCATCATTACTCCTACAATGAGCAGTTCTTC,CASSHHYSYNEQFF
TRBD1,TRBV6-5,TRBJ1-1,few,TGTGCCAGCAGCCGGACAGGGGGGGACGCTGAAGCTTTCTTT,CASSRTGGDAEAFF
.,TRBV5-1,TRBJ1-3,.,TGCGCCAGCAGCTTGGCAGGTCAGGGGTACTCTGGAAACACCATATATTTT,CASSLAGQGYSGNTIYF
.,TRBV5-4,TRBJ1-1,few,TGTGCCAGCAGCCTAGTCCCTACACAGGGCCGCGGTGGCACTGAAGCTTTCTTT,CASSLVPTQGRGGTEAFF
.,TRBV6-5,TRBJ2-1,.,TGTGCCAGCAGTTACATAAAAGGCGCCCACGAGCAGTTCTTC,CASSYIKGAHEQFF
.,TRBV7-2,TRBJ2-7,.,TGTGCCAGCAGCTTACTACGAGTAGCCGAGCAGTACTTC,CASSLLRVAEQYF
TRBD1,TRBV9,TRBJ2-3,.,TGTGCCAGCAGGGGGACAGGCACAGATACGCAGTATTTT,CASRGTGTDTQYF
TRBD1,TRBV7-9,TRBJ2-7,.,TGTGCCAGCAGCTTAGTTCCTAGACAGGGCTACGAGCAGTACTTC,CASSLVPRQGYEQYF
.,TRBV9,TRBJ1-6,.,TGTGCCAGCAGCGGTGGACATTCGGCAGCACCCCTCCACTTT,CASSGGHSAAPLHF
.,TRBV11-2,TRBJ2-3,.,TGTGCCAGCAGCTTAGAACGGCTAGCAAGGGCAGATACGCAGTATTTT,CASSLERLARADTQYF
.,TRBV10-2,TRBJ1-5,.,TGCGCCAGCAGTGCGGAGAGGGATTATAGCAATCAGCCCCAGCATTTT,CASSAERDYSNQPQHF
.,TRBV11-1,TRBJ1-1,.,TGTGCCAGCAGCTTCAGGGTCAACACTGAAGCTTTCTTT,CASSFRVNTEAFF
.,TRBV19,TRBJ2-3,.,TGTGCCAGTAGTTCCAGGGGAAGCACAGATACGCAGTATTTT,CASSSRGSTDTQYF
.,TRBV4-1,TRBJ2-7,.,TGCGCCAGCAGCCACCCTGAACAGACCTACGAGCAGTACTTC,CASSHPEQTYEQYF
TRBD1,TRBV28,TRBJ1-4,.,TGTGCCAGCAGTGGACAGGGGGAGGAAAAACTGTTTTTT,CASSGQGEEKLFF
.,TRBV5-1,TRBJ2-1,.,TGCGCCAGCAGCTTGAGAGTAGGCGAGGTTGAGCAGTTCTTC,CASSLRVGEVEQFF
.,TRBV5-4,TRBJ1-1,.,TGTGCCAGCAGCCCGAGATCTGTGAACACTGAAGCTTTCTTT,CASSPRSVNTEAFF
.,TRBV5-1,TRBJ2-3,few,TGCGCCAGCAGCTTGAAGGATACGCAGTATTTT,CASSLKDTQYF
TRBD1,TRBV7-2,TRBJ1-5,.,TGTGCCAGCAGCTTAACAGGGGGTAGCAATCAGCCCCAGCATTTT,CASSLTGGSNQPQHF
.,TRBV4-1,TRBJ2-7,.,TGCGCCAGCAGCCAAGCCGGAGGCAGTTTTTACGAGCAGTACTTC,CASSQAGGSFYEQYF
.,TRBV19,TRBJ1-4,.,TGTGCCAGTAGTATCGGGGGGCCAGTCACATTGTTTTTT,CASSIGGPVTLFF
TRBD1,TRBV25-1,TRBJ2-1,once,TGTGCCAGCAGACAGGGGGGCTACAATGAGCAGTTCTTC,CASRQGGYNEQFF
.,TRBV13,TRBJ1-2,.,TGTGCCAGCAGCTCGGGTACTAACTATGGCTACACCTTC,CASSSGTNYGYTF
TRBD1,TRBV19,TRBJ2-7,.,TGTGCCAGTAGTAGAAGACAGGGCTTTTCCTACGAGCAGTACTTC,CASSRRQGFSYEQYF
TRBD1,TRBV11-2,TRBJ1-5,.,TGTGCCAGCAGTTTGGACAGGAACAATCAGCCCCAGCATTTT,CASSLDRNNQPQHF
TRBD2,TRBV7-7,TRBJ2-7,.,TGTGCCAGCAGCCCTCGGGAGGTGGCCACCTACGAGCAGTACTTC,CASSPREVATYEQYF
.,TRBV5-5,TRBJ2-7,.,TGTGCCAGCAGCTTGGGGGCGGTGGCAGAGCAGTACTTC,CASSLGAVAEQYF
.,TRBV25-1,TRBJ2-7,few,TGTGCCAGCAGTTACCAGGGGTACGAGCAGTACTTC,CASSYQGYEQYF
.,TRBV7-3,TRBJ2-2,.,TGTGCCAGCAGCTTGGGCTATACAGCAACCGGGGAGCTGTTTTTT,CASSLGYTATGELFF
.,TRBV18,TRBJ1-1,.,TGTGCCAGCTCACAGGGGGCTGAAGCTTTCTTT,CASSQGAEAFF